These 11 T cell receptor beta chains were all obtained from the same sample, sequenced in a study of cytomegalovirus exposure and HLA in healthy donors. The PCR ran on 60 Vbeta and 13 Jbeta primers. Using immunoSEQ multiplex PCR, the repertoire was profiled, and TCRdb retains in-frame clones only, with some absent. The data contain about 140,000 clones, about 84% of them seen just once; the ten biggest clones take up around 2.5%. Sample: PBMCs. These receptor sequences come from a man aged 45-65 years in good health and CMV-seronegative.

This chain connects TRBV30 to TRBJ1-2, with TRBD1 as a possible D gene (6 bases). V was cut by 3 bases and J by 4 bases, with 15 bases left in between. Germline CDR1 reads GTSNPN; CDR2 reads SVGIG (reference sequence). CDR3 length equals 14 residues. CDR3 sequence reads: CAWSGQFRSYGYTF. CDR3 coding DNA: TGTGCCTGGAGCGGACAGTTTAGGTCCTATGGCTACACCTTC.

CDR3 DNA sequence: TGCGCCAGCACCCAACAGGGAGCCTATGGCTACACCTTC. This encodes CASTQQGAYGYTF. This chain uses TRBV5-1 with TRBJ1-2; D is perhaps TRBD1 (6 bases). V was shortened by 6 bases and J by 4 bases, with 13 bases between the two germline ends. CDR1 is SGHRS, CDR2 YFSETQ, per germline. The CDR3 extends over 13 amino acids.

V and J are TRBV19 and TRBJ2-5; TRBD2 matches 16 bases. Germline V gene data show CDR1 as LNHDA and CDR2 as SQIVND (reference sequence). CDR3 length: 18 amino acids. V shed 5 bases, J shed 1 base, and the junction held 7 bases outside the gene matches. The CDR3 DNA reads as TGTGCCAGTAGTTTAACCGGGACTAGCGGGGGGGCCCAAGAGACCCAGTACTTC. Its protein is CASSLTGTSGGAQETQYF.

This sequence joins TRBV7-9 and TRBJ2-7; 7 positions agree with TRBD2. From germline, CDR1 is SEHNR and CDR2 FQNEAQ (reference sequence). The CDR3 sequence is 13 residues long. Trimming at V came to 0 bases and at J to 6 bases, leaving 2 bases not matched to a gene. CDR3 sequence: CASSLAWGGEQYF. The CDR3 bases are TGTGCCAGCAGCTTAGCGTGGGGGGGCGAGCAGTACTTC.

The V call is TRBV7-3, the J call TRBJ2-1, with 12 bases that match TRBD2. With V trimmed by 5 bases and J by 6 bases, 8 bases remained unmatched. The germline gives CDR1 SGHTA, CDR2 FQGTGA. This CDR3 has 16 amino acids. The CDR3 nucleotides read TGTGCCAGCAGCCGACTCACTAGCGGGGGGTTCAATGAGCAGTTCTTC. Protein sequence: CASSRLTSGGFNEQFF.

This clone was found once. CDR3 amino acids: CASSQGGASGSLYEQYF. The CDR3 region has the DNA TGCGCCAGCAGCCAAGGGGGGGCTAGCGGGAGTCTCTACGAGCAGTACTTC. This sequence joins TRBV4-1 and TRBJ2-7; 10 bases agree with TRBD2. There are 17 residues in the CDR3. CDR1 is MGHRA, CDR2 YSYEKL, per germline. With V trimmed by 1 base and J by 3 bases, 9 bases remained unmatched.

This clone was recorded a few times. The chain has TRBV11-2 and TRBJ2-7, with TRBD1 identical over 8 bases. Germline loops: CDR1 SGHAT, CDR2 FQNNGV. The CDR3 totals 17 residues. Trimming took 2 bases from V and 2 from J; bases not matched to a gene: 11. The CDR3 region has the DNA TGTGCCAGCAGCTTACTCTCGGACAGGGAGTTTACCTACGAGCAGTACTTC. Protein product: CASSLLSDREFTYEQYF.

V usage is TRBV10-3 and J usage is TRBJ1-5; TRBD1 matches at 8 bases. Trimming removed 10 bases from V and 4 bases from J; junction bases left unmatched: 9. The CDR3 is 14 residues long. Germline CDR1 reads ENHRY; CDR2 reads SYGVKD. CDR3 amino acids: CATQLGQGNQPQHF. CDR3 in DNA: TGTGCCACCCAACTAGGACAGGGTAATCAGCCCCAGCATTTT.

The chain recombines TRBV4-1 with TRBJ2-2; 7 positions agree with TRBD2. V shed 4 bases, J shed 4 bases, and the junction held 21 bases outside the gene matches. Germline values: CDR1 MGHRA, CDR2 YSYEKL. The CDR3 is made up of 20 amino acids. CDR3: CASSRSTSGGSKVITGELFF. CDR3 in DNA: TGCGCCAGCAGCCGGTCGACCTCAGGCGGGAGTAAGGTTATCACCGGGGAGCTGTTTTTT.

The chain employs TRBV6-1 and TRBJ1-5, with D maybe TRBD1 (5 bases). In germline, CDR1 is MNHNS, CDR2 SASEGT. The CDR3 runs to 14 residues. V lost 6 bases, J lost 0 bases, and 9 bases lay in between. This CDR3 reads CASSREDSNQPQHF. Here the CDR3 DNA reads TGTGCCAGCAGCAGGGAGGATAGCAATCAGCCCCAGCATTTT.

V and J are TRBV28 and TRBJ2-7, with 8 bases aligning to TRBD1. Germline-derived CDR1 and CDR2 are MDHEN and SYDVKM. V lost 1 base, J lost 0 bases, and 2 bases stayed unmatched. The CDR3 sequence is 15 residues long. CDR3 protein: CASSLSGQGSYEQYF. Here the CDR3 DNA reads TGTGCCAGCAGTTTATCAGGACAGGGCTCCTACGAGCAGTACTTC. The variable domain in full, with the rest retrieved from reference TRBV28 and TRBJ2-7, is DVKVTQSSRYLVKRTGEKVFLECVQDMDHENMFWYRQDPGLGLRLIYFSYDVKMKEKGDIPEGYSVSREKKERFSLILESASTNQTSMYLCASSLSGQGSYEQYFGPGTRLTVT.